The next 26 T cell receptor beta chains were all read from a single sample in a study of memory CD4+ T cells and cytomegalovirus serostatus. Single viable CD3+CD4+CD8-CD45RO+ cells were sorted as the memory CD4+ T cells. Clones were sequenced by immunoSEQ multiplex PCR, and TCRdb holds only the in-frame ones, with some missing. The sample contains tens of thousands of clones, 82% of which appear only once. Sequencing was performed on memory CD4+ T cells from blood. The receptors come from an adult in good health and CMV-seronegative.

This clone appeared a single time. The chain links TRBV19 to TRBJ2-1; D ambiguous. The CDR3 covers 15 residues. Trimming took off 3 bases at V and 10 bases at J, with 19 bases between the two ends. Germline lookup yields CDR1 LNHDA and CDR2 SQIVND (reference sequence). CDR3 nucleotides: TGTGCCAGTAGTATTCTAACAGTTGGGTTTGGGGAGCAGTTCTTC. Its translation: CASSILTVGFGEQFF.

The chain uses TRBV5-8 and TRBJ1-5; the match to TRBD1 covers 8 bases. Germline lookup yields CDR1 SGHTS and CDR2 YDEGEE. The length of the CDR3 is 17 residues. The V and J ends lost 4 bases and 7 bases, in that order; junction bases with no gene match: 16. The CDR3 coding sequence is TGTGCCAGCAGCCCCTGGACAGGGTGGATTCGGGAACAGCCCCAGCATTTT. Translated, it gives CASSPWTGWIREQPQHF.

This clone was seen more than once but under ten times. The V call is TRBV29-1, the J call TRBJ2-7; TRBD2 agrees at 8 bases. J gave up 5 bases and V 5 bases, and 14 bases lay outside the gene matches. The length of the CDR3 is 15 residues. Germline loops: CDR1 SQVTM, CDR2 ANQGSEA. The CDR3 DNA sequence: TGCAGCGTTCGCCAAAACCGGGGGGGCCCGGACGAGCAGTACTTC. Its protein product is CSVRQNRGGPDEQYF.

The chain couples TRBV5-1 to TRBJ1-1; D uncertain. V gave up 3 bases and J gave up 3 bases, with 3 bases separating them. The CDR3 is 11 residues long. Germline CDR1 SGHRS, CDR2 YFSETQ. The CDR3 DNA reads TGCGCCAGCAGCTCCTACACTGAAGCTTTCTTT. Protein: CASSSYTEAFF.

This chain joins TRBV5-1 and TRBJ2-1; 11 nucleotides line up with TRBD2. In germline, CDR1 is SGHRS, CDR2 YFSETQ. The CDR3 covers 16 residues. V dropped 3 bases and J dropped 6; count of bases not matched to a gene: 8. The DNA of the CDR3 is TGCGCCAGCAGCTCACCCGGGACTAGCGGACTCAATGAGCAGTTCTTC. Amino acids: CASSSPGTSGLNEQFF.

CDR3 in amino acids: CASSVDGSTDTQYF. The CDR3 bases are TGTGCCAGCAGCGTAGATGGGAGCACAGATACGCAGTATTTT. V usage is TRBV9 and J usage is TRBJ2-3; D unresolved. V lost 0 bases, J lost 0 bases, and 5 bases lay in between. Germline values: CDR1 SGDLS, CDR2 YYNGEE. The CDR3 length is 14 residues.

The table lists this clone with a few counts. The chain links TRBV6-1 to TRBJ2-4; D gene uncertain. V was cut by 2 bases and J by 3 bases, with 14 bases left in between. This CDR3 contains 16 residues. From germline, CDR1 is MNHNS and CDR2 SASEGT. CDR3 sequence reads: CASSERWGSGKNIQYF. DNA for the CDR3: TGTGCCAGCAGTGAAAGGTGGGGTTCCGGCAAAAACATTCAGTACTTC.

This clone was observed a single time. This rearrangement joins TRBV6-6 to TRBJ1-4; D is ambiguous. With 6 bases removed from V and 3 bases from J, the gap between germline ends came to 11 bases. The CDR3 consists of 14 residues. The V gene's germline CDR1 is MNHNY and CDR2 SVGAGI (reference sequence). Here the CDR3 reads CASSYTGANEKLFF. CDR3 coding DNA: TGTGCCAGCAGCTACACCGGGGCTAATGAAAAACTGTTTTTT.

This clone has a single count. The chain couples TRBV6-1 to TRBJ2-1, with D possibly matching TRBD1 (8 bases). The CDR3 sequence is 15 residues long. V was cut by 6 bases and J by 3 bases, with 15 bases left in between. The germline V gene encodes CDR1 MNHNS and CDR2 SASEGT. For the CDR3, the DNA is TGTGCCAGCAGGCGAGCGGGGACAGGCTACAATGAGCAGTTCTTC. It is translated as CASRRAGTGYNEQFF.

This chain joins TRBV7-9 and TRBJ2-7; 12 bases are a match to TRBD1. The CDR3 sequence is 14 residues long. With V trimmed by 5 bases and J by 5 bases, 4 bases remained unmatched. Per the germline V gene, CDR1 is SEHNR and CDR2 is FQNEAQ (reference sequence). The CDR3 here is CASSVRDRGHEQYF. The CDR3 DNA reads as TGTGCCAGCAGCGTAAGGGACAGGGGGCACGAGCAGTACTTC.

This clone was seen a few times. The chain has TRBV29-1 and TRBJ2-5, with D unclear. Trimming shortened V by 5 bases and J by 2 bases, and 15 bases separated the two germline ends. This CDR3 has 14 residues. From germline, CDR1 is SQVTM and CDR2 ANQGSEA. The CDR3 sequence is CSVYLWGRQETQYF. For the CDR3, the DNA is TGCAGCGTTTATTTATGGGGTCGGCAAGAGACCCAGTACTTC.

The chain couples TRBV7-9 to TRBJ2-1; no firm D call. CDR3 length: 14 residues. Trimming took 0 bases from V and 10 from J, leaving 13 bases between them. Germline V gives CDR1 SEHNR, CDR2 FQNEAQ (reference sequence). The CDR3 is CASSLALSVSEQFF. The CDR3 DNA follows: TGTGCCAGCAGCTTAGCGTTGAGCGTAAGCGAGCAGTTCTTC. The complete variable domain, with remaining parts taken from reference TRBV7-9 and TRBJ2-1, reads DTGVSQNPRHKITKRGQNVTFRCDPISEHNRLYWYRQTLGQGPEFLTYFQNEAQLEKSRLLSDRFSAERPKGSFSTLEIQRTEQGDSAMYLCASSLALSVSEQFFGPGTRLTVL.

The chain combines TRBV6-7 with TRBJ1-1, with D unresolved. TRBV6-7 is reported as an ORF; its role is uncertain. Trimming took 4 bases from V and 1 from J, leaving 16 bases between them. The CDR3 covers 16 residues. This CDR3 is CASSCPRIQGNTEAFF. CDR3 DNA: TGTGCCAGCAGTTGCCCCCGGATCCAAGGGAACACTGAAGCTTTCTTT.

V and J are TRBV5-6 and TRBJ2-2; 8 bases are shared with TRBD1. The CDR3 spans 15 residues. V was clipped by 4 bases and J by 5 bases; unmatched bases: 7. Germline CDR1 is SGHDT and CDR2 is YYEEEE. The CDR3 DNA reads TGTGCCAGCAGCGCCGACAGGGGAGGAACCGGGGAGCTGTTTTTT. This translates into CASSADRGGTGELFF.

This clone has just one count. This chain joins TRBV4-1 and TRBJ2-7; no firm D call. The germline V gene has CDR1 MGHRA and CDR2 YSYEKL. This CDR3 contains 13 residues. Trimming removed 0 bases at V and 4 bases at J, with 7 bases between. For the CDR3, the DNA is TGCGCCAGCAGCCAAGATGAGGAGTACGAGCAGTACTTC. This codes for CASSQDEEYEQYF.

V gene TRBV5-5 combines with J gene TRBJ2-7; 9 nucleotides align to TRBD1. This CDR3 is 15 amino acids long. In germline, CDR1 is SGHKS, CDR2 YYEKEE (reference sequence). Trimming at V came to 7 bases and at J to 3 bases, leaving 11 bases not matched to a gene. In nucleotides, the CDR3 is TGTGCCAGCCGACTAGGGGACAGGGTACTCTACGAGCAGTACTTC. Amino acid sequence: CASRLGDRVLYEQYF.

In DNA form, the CDR3 reads TGTGCCAGCAGCTTAGTAAGGTACGAGCAGTACTTC. Translation gives CASSLVRYEQYF. This sequence joins TRBV7-2 and TRBJ2-7; D not resolved. With 1 base removed from V and 4 bases from J, the gap between germline ends came to 5 bases. Germline CDR1 and CDR2: SGHTA and FQGNSA. This CDR3 is built from 12 residues.

V gene TRBV9 combines with J gene TRBJ2-7, with a possible D match to TRBD1 (7 bases). Trimming took off 0 bases at V and 1 base at J, with 11 bases between the two ends. This CDR3 region has 15 residues. Germline CDR1 is SGDLS and CDR2 is YYNGEE. CDR3 sequence: CASSVGSGGSYEQYF. CDR3 coding DNA: TGTGCCAGCAGCGTAGGTTCAGGGGGGTCCTACGAGCAGTACTTC.

Regarding this clone: Other DNA sequences of this sample code for an identical CDR3. V and J are TRBV4-1 and TRBJ1-2; TRBD1 is a possible D gene (6 bases). The length of the CDR3 is 13 residues. V was clipped by 0 bases and J by 6 bases, with 8 bases between them. Germline-derived CDR1 and CDR2 are MGHRA and YSYEKL. The CDR3 sequence is CASSQDRGHGYTF. The CDR3 region has the DNA TGCGCCAGCAGCCAAGACAGGGGTCATGGCTACACCTTC.

The J gene is TRBJ2-1, the V gene TRBV7-8; D gene unclear. Germline CDR1 SGHVS, CDR2 FQNEAQ. CDR3 length equals 20 residues. V lost 2 bases, J lost 0 bases, and 23 bases lay in between. CDR3 residues: CASSLPRSLATWGSYNEQFF. DNA for the CDR3: TGTGCCAGCAGCTTACCGCGAAGCTTAGCAACCTGGGGCTCCTACAATGAGCAGTTCTTC.

This clone was observed a single time. V is TRBV7-6 and J is TRBJ2-5; 8 positions agree with TRBD2. V lost 4 bases, J lost 4 bases, and 5 bases stayed unmatched. The germline gives CDR1 SGHVS, CDR2 FNYEAQ. The CDR3 spans 14 residues. The CDR3 nucleotides are TGTGCCAGCAGCTCAGGGAGCGGGGGAGAGACCCAGTACTTC. It yields the protein CASSSGSGGETQYF.

This chain uses TRBV19 with TRBJ1-1; no clear D gene. Trimming cost V 0 bases and J 7 bases, with 15 bases left between them. This CDR3 has 15 residues. Germline V lookup: CDR1 LNHDA, CDR2 SQIVND (reference sequence). CDR3 in DNA: TGTGCCAGTAGTATAGAAGGTCGAGCAGCCGTTGAAGCTTTCTTT. Its translation: CASSIEGRAAVEAFF. Full variable domain (rest looked up from reference TRBV19 and TRBJ1-1): DGGITQSPKYLFRKEGQNVTLSCEQNLNHDAMYWYRQDPGQGLRLIYYSQIVNDFQKGDIAEGYSVSREKKESFPLTVTSAQKNPTAFYLCASSIEGRAAVEAFFGQGTRLTVV.

This chain uses TRBV6-6 with TRBJ1-4, with 8 bases lining up with TRBD1. Germline CDR1 reads MNHNY; CDR2 reads SVGAGI (reference sequence). V gave up 7 bases and J gave up 0 bases; unmatched junction bases: 7. The CDR3 runs 16 residues. The DNA of the CDR3 is TGTGCCAGCACCAGGGGACAGGCGGCAACTAATGAAAAACTGTTTTTT. Translated, it gives CASTRGQAATNEKLFF.

The genes are TRBV5-6 and TRBJ1-2; 7 nucleotides agree with TRBD1. From germline, CDR1 is SGHDT and CDR2 YYEEEE. The CDR3 covers 13 residues. The V and J ends lost 5 bases and 7 bases, in that order; junction bases with no gene match: 8. CDR3 bases: TGTGCCAGCAGTCCTGACAGGGTGCCTGGCTACACCTTC. This sequence encodes CASSPDRVPGYTF.

This chain uses TRBV5-1 with TRBJ1-2; tentatively, D is TRBD1 (6 bases). The CDR3 contains 16 residues. Looked up from germline, CDR1 is SGHRS and CDR2 is YFSETQ. Trimming cost V 4 bases and J 4 bases, with 20 bases left between them. The CDR3 DNA reads as TGCGCCAGCAGCCACGAAGGGGGTGTCGGGGCCTATGGCTACACCTTC. Amino acid sequence: CASSHEGGVGAYGYTF.

This chain joins TRBV29-1 and TRBJ1-1; 8 bases align to TRBD1. Germline V gives CDR1 SQVTM, CDR2 ANQGSEA. Unmatched junction bases numbered 6, after V lost 2 bases and J lost 1 base. The CDR3 is 15 residues long. The CDR3 DNA reads TGCAGCGTTGAATCAGGGGGCAAAGGGAACACTGAAGCTTTCTTT. Translating gives CSVESGGKGNTEAFF.